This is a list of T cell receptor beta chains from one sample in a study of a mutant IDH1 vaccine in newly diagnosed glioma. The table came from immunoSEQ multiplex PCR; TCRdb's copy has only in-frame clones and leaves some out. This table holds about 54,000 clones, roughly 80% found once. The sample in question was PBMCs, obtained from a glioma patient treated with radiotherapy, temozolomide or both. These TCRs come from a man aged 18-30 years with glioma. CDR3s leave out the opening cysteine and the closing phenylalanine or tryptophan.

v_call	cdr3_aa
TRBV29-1	SVAPTNEKLF
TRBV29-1	SVYSPGTEEAYEQY
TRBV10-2	ASSFEQGGTEAF
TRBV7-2	ASSFPSGANVLT
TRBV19	ASSMFDNTGELF
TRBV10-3	AISESGPGPGDEQY
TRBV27	ASSQKAARGYEQY
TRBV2	ASSEGQGARYGYT
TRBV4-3	ASSQGTGVGLGGELF
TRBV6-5	ASGRSDGYT
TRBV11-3	ASSEGAGNAF
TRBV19	ASSPGQGRNQPQH
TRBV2	ASTQAGTDHEQY
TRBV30	AWSVGQGDTEAF
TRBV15	ATLGDRESYNEQF
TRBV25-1	ASKGTYEQY
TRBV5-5	ASSFRAGELF
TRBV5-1	ASSLDPADYYEQY
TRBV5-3	ARSLAGGKVVDTEAF
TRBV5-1	ASSLTVQGNRGYEQY
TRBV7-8	ASSFDRQLDGYT
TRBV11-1	ASSLTTGELF
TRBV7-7	ASSSQGLGGETQY
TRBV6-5	ASSQRQGGNTEAF
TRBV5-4	ASRLAGGRADTQY
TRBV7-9	ASSLEGNMNTEAF
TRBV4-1	ASSQAAGTSGGTDTQY
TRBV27	ASSPRPGRYSGTGELF
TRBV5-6	ASSLSGKWRGDEQF
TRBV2	ASRREAGLLLAKNIQY
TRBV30	AWTVRGIAGELF
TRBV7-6	ASSLVRSESSGNTIY
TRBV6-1	ASSEGKGEGYT
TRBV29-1	SVRNRDEQY
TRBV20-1	SARRGHRAQ
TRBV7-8	ASSLGQNQPQH
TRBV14	ASKNGGTEAF
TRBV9	ASSEGSTGYLNTEAF
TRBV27	ASSLAGMGTEAF
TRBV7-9	ASSSTVANYGYT
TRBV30	AWSVRPSGRGIYNEQF
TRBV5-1	ASSRGTGRNSEAF
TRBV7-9	ASSSIRNYGYT
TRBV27	ASSPARDTGELF
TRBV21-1	ASSRRSGRWVNQPQH
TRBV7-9	ASSLDGYSTEAF
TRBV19	ASSRQGANTEAF
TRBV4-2	ASSHMGTGGPNYGYT
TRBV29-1	TLPGGEY
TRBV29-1	SVDGYTEAF
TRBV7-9	ASSPVMGNTEAF
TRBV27	ASRRLSGDTEAF
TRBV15	ATSRGGSGSYEQY
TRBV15	ATSRDRTGAGGYT